Listed here are 28 T cell receptor beta chains from one sample, sequenced in a study of blood T cell repertoires in COVID-19. The assay was immunoSEQ multiplex PCR, and TCRdb's table has in-frame clones only and misses some. The sample lists 100,000 to 150,000 clones; roughly 85% were seen once. The sequencing input was peripheral blood. Receptors were obtained from a woman older than 75 with acute or convalescent COVID-19.

The chain has TRBV12-2 and TRBJ2-7; the D call of TRBD1 is as the table states it, not checked on the DNA. TRBV12-2 is classified as a pseudogene. The CDR3 is made up of 16 amino acids. The CDR3 sequence: CASRLNGQVPTYEQYF. As DNA, the CDR3 is TGTGCAAGTCGCTTAAACGGACAGGTTCCCACCTACGAGCAGTACTTC.

The chain is built from TRBV12-3 or TRBV12-4 and TRBJ1-6, with D hard to call. V was clipped by 3 bases and J by 6 bases, with 3 bases between them. There are 12 residues in the CDR3. The CDR3 sequence is CASSFINSPLHF. CDR3 DNA sequence: TGTGCCAGCAGTTTCATTAATTCACCCCTCCACTTT.

The V and J genes are TRBV7-2 and TRBJ2-7; the D gene is possibly TRBD1 (6 bases). V lost 11 bases and J lost 0, with 14 bases in between. The germline V gene encodes CDR1 SGHTA and CDR2 FQGNSA. The CDR3 contains 13 residues. The CDR3 loop reads CAEGGPSSYEQYF. For the CDR3, the DNA is TGTGCCGAAGGGGGTCCTAGCTCCTACGAGCAGTACTTC.

This rearrangement joins TRBV10-2 to TRBJ1-2, with 7 bases matching TRBD1. The CDR3 spans 13 residues. Germline V gene sequence: CDR1 WSHSY, CDR2 SAAADI. With V trimmed by 8 bases and J by 8 bases, 11 bases remained unmatched. The CDR3 bases are TGCGCCAGCGGAACCGGGACAGTGGACGGCTACACCTTC. It is translated as CASGTGTVDGYTF.

The chain is built from TRBV27 and TRBJ1-2; D possibly corresponds to TRBD1 (6 bases). The CDR3 loop spans 14 amino acids. Germline V gene data show CDR1 as MNHEY and CDR2 as SMNVEV (reference sequence). Trimming stripped 5 bases from V and 3 bases from J, with 13 bases between. The CDR3 is CASSEQQGYYGYTF. The CDR3 DNA is TGTGCCAGCAGTGAACAACAGGGATACTATGGCTACACCTTC.

DNA of the CDR3: TGTGCCAGCAGCTCACGGACTAATTTTCAGCCCCAGCATTTT. Translating it yields CASSSRTNFQPQHF. V gene TRBV11-3 combines with J gene TRBJ1-5; D call uncertain. V lost 4 bases and J 6 bases, leaving 13 bases between the germline ends. The CDR3 extends over 14 amino acids. Germline lookup yields CDR1 SGHNT and CDR2 YENEEA.

In this sample, this clone turned up a few times. The chain employs TRBV28 and TRBJ1-1; TRBD1 aligns across 8 bases. Germline CDR1 MDHEN, CDR2 SYDVKM. Losses at the gene ends were 8 bases for V and 4 bases for J; bases not matched to a gene: 9. This CDR3 has 14 amino acids. The CDR3 is CASLRRGLGTEAFF. CDR3 nucleotide sequence: TGTGCCAGCCTACGCAGGGGGCTCGGCACTGAAGCTTTCTTT. Using reference TRBV28 and TRBJ1-1 for the parts outside the CDR3, the full variable domain is DVKVTQSSRYLVKRTGEKVFLECVQDMDHENMFWYRQDPGLGLRLIYFSYDVKMKEKGDIPEGYSVSREKKERFSLILESASTNQTSMYLCASLRRGLGTEAFFGQGTRLTVV.

The chain joins TRBV7-9 to TRBJ1-5; D is unresolved. The germline V gene has CDR1 SEHNR and CDR2 FQNEAQ (reference sequence). The CDR3 has 12 amino acids. Trimming removed 5 bases at V and 7 bases at J, with 9 bases between. CDR3 protein: CASSPGNQPQHF. DNA of the CDR3: TGTGCCAGCAGCCCGGGAAACCAGCCCCAGCATTTT.

The chain recombines TRBV11-2 with TRBJ2-3; D may be TRBD2 (6 bases). Germline V CDR1 and CDR2: SGHAT, FQNNGV. The CDR3 totals 15 residues. Trimming took 2 bases from V and 3 from J, leaving 12 bases between them. The CDR3 spells CASSLRGLGTDTQYF. DNA of the CDR3: TGTGCCAGCAGCTTAAGGGGACTGGGGACAGATACGCAGTATTTT.

This chain connects TRBV2 to TRBJ1-1, with D uncertain. Trimming left V 1 base short and J 3 bases short, with 15 bases between. The CDR3 totals 16 residues. Germline CDR1 reads SNHLY; CDR2 reads FYNNEI. Written as DNA, the CDR3 is TGTGCCAGCAGTGAAGAATGGAGCCACCGAGACACTGAAGCTTTCTTT. It codes for CASSEEWSHRDTEAFF.

The chain combines TRBV18 with TRBJ2-1; 10 bases are shared with TRBD2. The junction had 8 bases not matched to a gene; V was cut back by 0 bases and J by 9 bases. There are 16 residues in the CDR3. Germline V gives CDR1 KGHSH, CDR2 LQKENI. In nucleotides, the CDR3 is TGTGCCAGCTCACCACCCAAACTAGCGGGGTTCGGTGAGCAGTTCTTC. Residues: CASSPPKLAGFGEQFF.

Only one count was recorded for this clone. The rearrangement uses TRBV19 and TRBJ1-1, with 11 nucleotides matching TRBD1. The trim removed 5 bases at V and 13 bases at J, leaving 3 bases unmatched. Germline V CDR1 and CDR2: LNHDA, SQIVND (reference sequence). The CDR3 length is 11 residues. For the CDR3, the DNA is TGTGCCAGTAGTCGGACAGGGGGCTATTTCTTT. Protein sequence: CASSRTGGYFF.

The rearrangement links TRBV4-1 to TRBJ1-4, with 11 bases lining up with TRBD1. This CDR3 is 17 amino acids long. Germline loops: CDR1 MGHRA, CDR2 YSYEKL. V was clipped by 1 base and J by 8 bases; unmatched bases: 9. The CDR3 reads CASSQGDRGGLNEKLFF. CDR3 DNA sequence: TGCGCCAGCAGCCAAGGGGACAGGGGGGGACTCAACGAAAAACTGTTTTTT.

This clone was seen only a few times. The CDR3 coding sequence is TGTGCCAGCAGCTCCCGGGATCAGGACGACTATGGCTACACCTTC. Translation: CASSSRDQDDYGYTF. The V and J genes are TRBV9 and TRBJ1-2; D remains ambiguous. In germline, CDR1 is SGDLS, CDR2 YYNGEE. The CDR3 covers 15 residues. V shed 4 bases and J shed 3 bases, with 16 bases lying between them.

This clone was picked up one time. This chain links TRBV5-1 with TRBJ2-2, with D tentatively TRBD1 (6 bases). The CDR3 extends over 15 amino acids. Germline V lookup: CDR1 SGHRS, CDR2 YFSETQ. V was pared by 4 bases and J by 2 bases, with 12 bases between. Here the CDR3 reads CASSGTGINTGELFF. CDR3 in DNA: TGCGCCAGCAGCGGCACAGGGATCAACACCGGGGAGCTGTTTTTT.

This clone has only one observation. The chain carries TRBV9 and TRBJ2-5, with D perhaps matching TRBD2 (7 bases). V gave up 0 bases and J gave up 4 bases, with 25 bases separating them. CDR3 size: 19 residues. The germline V gene encodes CDR1 SGDLS and CDR2 YYNGEE. CDR3 protein: CASSVESRGWTALIETQYF. CDR3 DNA: TGTGCCAGCAGCGTAGAGTCGCGGGGGTGGACAGCACTAATAGAGACCCAGTACTTC.

V usage is TRBV7-2 and J usage is TRBJ2-7; 8 positions agree with TRBD1. The CDR3 is 14 residues long. The V segment lost 5 bases and the J segment 3 bases; nucleotides outside the gene matches: 6. Germline V lookup: CDR1 SGHTA, CDR2 FQGNSA. CDR3 nucleotides: TGTGCCAGCAGCCCGGACAGGGATGGCTACGAGCAGTACGTC. Protein product: CASSPDRDGYEQYV.

V gene TRBV6-2 or TRBV6-3 combines with J gene TRBJ2-2, with 7 nucleotides matching TRBD1. The CDR3 runs to 13 residues. Germline CDR1 and CDR2: MNHEY and SVGEGT. The trim removed 6 bases at V and 4 bases at J, leaving 2 bases unmatched. The CDR3 DNA reads as TGTGCCAGCAGCAGGGACAGCACCGGGGAGCTGTTTTTT. Translated, it gives CASSRDSTGELFF.

The chain is built from TRBV18 and TRBJ1-5, with 8 bases aligning to TRBD1. The germline V gene encodes CDR1 KGHSH and CDR2 LQKENI. CDR3 length: 15 residues. Trimming took 3 bases from V and 8 from J; bases not matched to a gene: 9. The CDR3, as DNA: TGTGCCAGCTCACCTGGTTCAGGGGGCGCGGAGCCCCAGCATTTT. As protein: CASSPGSGGAEPQHF.

CDR3 region: CASSPGPEGETQYF. The CDR3 DNA reads TGCGCCAGCAGCCCAGGACCCGAGGGAGAGACCCAGTACTTC. J is TRBJ2-5 and V is TRBV5-1, with TRBD2 as a possible D gene (5 bases). V lost 4 bases to trimming and J lost 4 bases, with 14 bases between them. This CDR3 has 14 amino acids. Germline V gene sequence: CDR1 SGHRS, CDR2 YFSETQ.

This chain uses TRBV2 with TRBJ1-2; a possible D gene is TRBD1 (6 bases). Trimming shortened V by 7 bases and J by 4 bases, and 13 bases separated the two germline ends. Looked up from germline, CDR1 is SNHLY and CDR2 is FYNNEI. The CDR3 contains 13 residues. The CDR3 DNA sequence: TGTGCCAGCACTATTGACAGGTCCTATGGCTACACCTTC. It yields the protein CASTIDRSYGYTF.

In this sample, this clone turned up a few times. The V call is TRBV5-1, the J call TRBJ1-2, with D unclear. Trimming removed 1 base from V and 4 bases from J, with 14 bases in between. The germline V gene encodes CDR1 SGHRS and CDR2 YFSETQ. The length of the CDR3 is 15 residues. The CDR3 sequence is CASSLNAGLGYGYTF. CDR3 coding DNA: TGCGCCAGCAGCTTGAATGCAGGCCTGGGCTATGGCTACACCTTC.

The chain has TRBV3-1 (or the pseudogene TRBV3-2) and TRBJ1-2, with a tentative D call TRBD1 (5 bases). The V and J ends lost 2 bases and 4 bases respectively, with 14 bases between them. CDR3 length: 15 amino acids. Germline CDR1 is LGHDT and CDR2 is YNNKEL (reference sequence). CDR3 DNA sequence: TGTGCCAGCAGCCAATTTTCGGGGGGGGTCTATGGCTACACCTTC. This sequence encodes CASSQFSGGVYGYTF.

The chain joins TRBV3-1 (or the pseudogene TRBV3-2) to TRBJ2-7; TRBD1 aligns across 8 bases. The germline gives CDR1 LGHDT, CDR2 YNNKEL (reference sequence). V was pared by 5 bases and J by 0 bases, with 12 bases of the junction left unmatched. The length of the CDR3 is 17 residues. CDR3 in amino acids: CASSRYSTGATSYEQYF. Written as DNA, the CDR3 is TGTGCCAGCAGCAGATATTCGACAGGGGCCACCTCCTACGAGCAGTACTTC.

This chain uses TRBV5-1 with TRBJ2-3, with TRBD2 as a possible D gene (5 bases). The length of the CDR3 is 14 residues. The V end lost 0 bases, the J end lost 2 bases, and 7 bases lay between the germline ends. Germline CDR1 and CDR2: SGHRS and YFSETQ. CDR3 in amino acids: CASSLGTPTDTQYF. CDR3 coding DNA: TGCGCCAGCAGCTTGGGGACTCCCACAGATACGCAGTATTTT. Full variable domain (missing parts from reference TRBV5-1 and TRBJ2-3): KAGVTQTPRYLIKTRGQQVTLSCSPISGHRSVSWYQQTPGQGLQFLFEYFSETQRNKGNFPGRFSGRQFSNSRSEMNVSTLELGDSALYLCASSLGTPTDTQYFGPGTRLTVL.

J is TRBJ1-1 and V is TRBV3-1 (or the pseudogene TRBV3-2); TRBD1 agrees at 7 bases. The germline CDR1 and CDR2 sequences are LGHDT and YNNKEL (reference sequence). V lost 4 bases and J lost 3; bases outside the gene matches: 8. CDR3 length equals 15 residues. In DNA form, the CDR3 reads TGTGCCAGCAGCCCCACACCGGGACAGCACACTGAAGCTTTCTTT. Protein: CASSPTPGQHTEAFF.

This clone was counted a single time. The chain uses TRBV6-2 or TRBV6-3 and TRBJ1-1; D perhaps matches TRBD1 (5 bases). Looked up from germline, CDR1 is MNHEY and CDR2 is SVGEGT. The V end lost 3 bases, the J end lost 5 bases, and 13 bases lay between the germline ends. The CDR3 sequence is 14 residues long. This chain's CDR3 is CASSYQFSGTEAFF. CDR3 in DNA: TGTGCCAGCAGTTATCAGTTCTCAGGGACTGAAGCTTTCTTT.

V usage is TRBV15 and J usage is TRBJ1-4; perhaps TRBD1 as D (6 bases). V was trimmed by 0 bases and J by 8 bases, leaving 7 bases between them. Germline V gene sequence: CDR1 LNHNV, CDR2 YYDKDF (reference sequence). The CDR3 loop spans 13 amino acids. CDR3: CATSRDGGEKLFF. CDR3 in DNA: TGTGCCACCAGCAGAGATGGGGGCGAAAAACTGTTTTTT.